The T cell receptor (beta chain) under discussion was sequenced for a study of blood T cell repertoires in COVID-19. The wider study: Sites in the United States, Italy and Spain provided acute and convalescent COVID-19 samples. Sources were T cells, B-cell-depleted T cells, or PBMCs; the material itself was cDNA or gDNA.

Per the authors' pipeline: Amplifying reference gene primers gave estimates of nucleated cell counts. The table came from immunoSEQ multiplex PCR; TCRdb's copy has only in-frame clones and leaves some out. The D gene and trimming were derived from the DNA, and the V and J assignments and clone size from that table. The sample includes roughly 79,000 clones, around 84% of them seen just once. Germline V gene sequence: CDR1 SGHAT, CDR2 FQDESV (reference sequence). The CDR3 has 14 amino acids. V was pared by 5 bases and J by 2 bases, with 6 bases of the junction left unmatched. The gene calls are TRBV11-1 and TRBJ2-7, with 7 bases that match TRBD1. The specimen was peripheral blood. The receptor comes from a man aged 50 or older with acute or convalescent COVID-19. CDR3 coding DNA: TGTGCCAGCAGCCACGGGACAGCCACCTACGAGCAGTACTTC. Translated: CASSHGTATYEQYF.